This paragraph covers one TCR beta chain sequence. Its antigen remains unknown. The data were taken from a study of cytomegalovirus exposure and HLA in healthy donors. The CDR3 sequence is 14 residues long. J lost 6 bases, V lost 5 bases, and 8 bases had no gene match. From germline, CDR1 is MNHNS and CDR2 SASEGT. Assay: immunoSEQ multiplex PCR; the TCRdb copy retains only in-frame clones and omits some. The sample lists about 150,000 clones; about 86% were seen once. General study points: Reported performance of the classifier showed diagnosis of cytomegalovirus status with high specificity and sensitivity.

The receptor was derived from a human donor in good health. This rearrangement joins TRBV6-1 to TRBJ2-3, with 7 bases aligning to TRBD1. Sequenced material: PBMCs. This CDR3 reads CASSLDRVWDTQYF. The CDR3 bases are TGTGCCAGCAGTCTCGACAGGGTTTGGGATACGCAGTATTTT.